One T cell receptor (beta chain) is described in this entry. Its specific antigen is unknown. The input lacks base qualities; no much larger clone sits a single base away. After removal of 5 bases from V and 6 bases from J, the junction retains 7 bases not matched to a gene. The germline V gene (reference sequence) supplies CDR1 SEHNR and CDR2 FQNEAQ. The CDR3 has 14 amino acids, counting the end cysteine and phenylalanine. Only the CDR3 DNA stays, 42 bases, in frame from base 1. This sample was included in a study of blood T cell repertoires in COVID-19 (dated by TCRdb to 2020 to 2022). Context from the whole study: Collaborator samples came from the United States, Italy and Spain and covered acute and convalescent phases of COVID-19. The prospective study material was composed of cDNA or gDNA derived from T cells, B-cell-depleted T cells, or PBMCs. The samples were drawn from the first 160 participants of the ongoing ImmuneRACE study and from 1,254 subjects provided by 6 global collaborators. Where available, HLA class I and class II types were taken from metadata supplied by the sample provider and were not determined by assay-based typing. A freely available public database, intended as a resource for researchers studying the immune response to SARS-CoV-2, is where the repertoires were released. The dataset comprised deeply sampled blood TCRbeta repertoires from subjects exposed to, actively infected with, or recovered from COVID-19. Nearly every sample came with metadata listing a de-identified subject ID, COVID-19 status, age in years and sex.

Study-level results and caveats: Clinical and demographic metadata were provided uncurated, with the amount varying by source and participant.

TCRbeta CDR3 regions were amplified from genomic DNA by means of the immunoSEQ Assay, a bias-controlled multiplex PCR. On the authors' methods: The number of nucleated cells in each sample was estimated from the amplification of reference gene primers within the assay. Sequence reads were collapsed and filtered to measure the absolute abundance of every unique TCRbeta CDR3 rearrangement. For each sample, productive Simpson clonality was calculated by taking the square root of Simpson's diversity index across productive rearrangements. Drawn from immuneACCESS, this table holds only the in-frame rearrangements with V and J called that TCRdb kept. Clones are partly lost; checked studies trace under half to an unresolved V gene and leave the rest unexplained. That table gives V, J and clone size, and the DNA gave D and trimming. Across this sample there are under 200,000 clones, with over 75% seen only once. The ten largest clones represent roughly 2.8% of the sample.

Collaborating institutions collected whole blood in K2EDTA tubes following their own protocols. For TCRbeta analysis, collaborators shipped samples in one of three forms: frozen whole blood, isolated PBMCs, or DNA extracted from either of those sample types. This sequence originates from a man in his sixties or seventies with acute or convalescent COVID-19. Sequencing was performed on peripheral blood. The chain uses TRBV7-9 and TRBJ2-7; 10 middle bases align to TRBD2. The sequenced DNA is TGTGCCAGCAGCAATAGCGGGAGGCTGGGCGAGCAGTACTTC. It encodes CASSNSGRLGEQYF. The full variable domain, completed from the reference TRBV7-9 and TRBJ2-7 proteins outside the CDR3, reads DTGVSQNPRHKITKRGQNVTFRCDPISEHNRLYWYRQTLGQGPEFLTYFQNEAQLEKSRLLSDRFSAERPKGSFSTLEIQRTEQGDSAMYLCASSNSGRLGEQYFGPGTRLTVT.